This T cell receptor beta chain emerged from a study of cytomegalovirus exposure and HLA in healthy donors. Study as a whole: The use of the same platform for the 100 to 150 validation repertoires and the approximately 690 first-cohort repertoires was reported by a later analysis. Whole-study findings and limits: The study flagged around 150 TCR beta chains as cytomegalovirus-associated.

Worth noting for this clone: What it binds is not known.

Germline V lookup: CDR1 SGHRS, CDR2 YFSETQ. Between the trimmed V and J ends, which lost 3 bases and 5 bases, there was a span of 11 bases. This CDR3 is 13 amino acids long. Profiling relied on immunoSEQ multiplex PCR, and the TCRdb table lists in-frame clones only, not all of them. The repertoire includes about 220,000 clones, 80% to 95% of them detected once, and more than 1% sits in the top ten. The validation cohort, a group of more than 95 subjects, included the donors and was separate from the approximately 650-subject first cohort. The sample comprised PBMCs. The rearrangement uses TRBV5-1 and TRBJ1-1; possibly TRBD1 for D (6 bases). The receptor was derived from a woman in her late teens or twenties in good health and CMV-seronegative. The CDR3 loop is CASSSEGGTEAFF. DNA of the CDR3: TGCGCCAGCAGCTCCGAGGGGGGGACTGAAGCTTTCTTT.